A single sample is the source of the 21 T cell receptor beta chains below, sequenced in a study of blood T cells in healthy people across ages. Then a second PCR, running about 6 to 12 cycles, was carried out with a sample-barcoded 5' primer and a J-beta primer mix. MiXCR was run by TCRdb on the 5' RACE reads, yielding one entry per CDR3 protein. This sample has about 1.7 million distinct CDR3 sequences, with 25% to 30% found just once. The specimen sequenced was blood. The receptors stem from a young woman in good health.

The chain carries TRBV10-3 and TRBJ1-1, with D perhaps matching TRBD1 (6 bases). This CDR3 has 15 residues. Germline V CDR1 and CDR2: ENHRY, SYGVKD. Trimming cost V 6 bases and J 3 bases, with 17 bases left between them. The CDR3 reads CAISAQGSRDTEAFF. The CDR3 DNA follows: TGTGCCATCAGCGCCCAGGGGAGCCGGGACACTGAAGCTTTCTTT.

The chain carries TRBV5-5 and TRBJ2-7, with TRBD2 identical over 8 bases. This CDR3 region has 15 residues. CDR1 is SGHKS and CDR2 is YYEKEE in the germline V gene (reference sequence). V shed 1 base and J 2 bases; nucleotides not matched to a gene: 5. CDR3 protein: CASSLSAGVPYEQYF. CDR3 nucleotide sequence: TGTGCCAGCAGCTTGTCAGCGGGGGTTCCCTACGAGCAGTACTTC.

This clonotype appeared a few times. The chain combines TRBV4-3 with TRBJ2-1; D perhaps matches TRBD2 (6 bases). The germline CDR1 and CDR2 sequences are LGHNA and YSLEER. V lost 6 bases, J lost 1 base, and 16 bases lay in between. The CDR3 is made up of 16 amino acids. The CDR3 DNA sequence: TGCGCCAGCAGTCTGTGGGGGGTTATATCCTACAATGAGCAGTTCTTC. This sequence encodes CASSLWGVISYNEQFF.

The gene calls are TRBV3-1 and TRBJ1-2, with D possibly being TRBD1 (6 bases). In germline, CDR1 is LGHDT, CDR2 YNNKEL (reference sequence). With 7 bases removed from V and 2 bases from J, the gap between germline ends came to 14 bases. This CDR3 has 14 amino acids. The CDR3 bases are TGTGCCAGCACCTACCAGAGGGGGAACTATGGCTACACCTTC. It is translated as CASTYQRGNYGYTF.

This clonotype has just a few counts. In nucleotides, the CDR3 is TGTGCCAGCAGTGGAGAGGCCAGATATAACTACGAGCAGTACTTC. Its protein product is CASSGEARYNYEQYF. This chain connects TRBV2 to TRBJ2-7; no definite D call. The CDR3 loop spans 15 amino acids. The germline V gene encodes CDR1 SNHLY and CDR2 FYNNEI. The V end was cut by 4 bases, the J end by 3 bases, with 16 bases between.

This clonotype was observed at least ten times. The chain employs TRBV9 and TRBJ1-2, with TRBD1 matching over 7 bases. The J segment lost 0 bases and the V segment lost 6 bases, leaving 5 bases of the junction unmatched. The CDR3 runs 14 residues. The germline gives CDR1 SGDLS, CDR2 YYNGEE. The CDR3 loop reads CASTPGQPNYGYTF. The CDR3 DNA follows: TGTGCCAGCACCCCGGGACAGCCTAACTATGGCTACACCTTC.

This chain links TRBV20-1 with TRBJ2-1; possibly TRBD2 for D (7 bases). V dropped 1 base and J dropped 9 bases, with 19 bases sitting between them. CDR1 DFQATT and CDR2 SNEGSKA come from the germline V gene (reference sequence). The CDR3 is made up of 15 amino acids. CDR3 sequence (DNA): TGCAGTGCTAGAGTTTCCGGGGGGCCCCGCGGTGAGCAGTTCTTC. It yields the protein CSARVSGGPRGEQFF.

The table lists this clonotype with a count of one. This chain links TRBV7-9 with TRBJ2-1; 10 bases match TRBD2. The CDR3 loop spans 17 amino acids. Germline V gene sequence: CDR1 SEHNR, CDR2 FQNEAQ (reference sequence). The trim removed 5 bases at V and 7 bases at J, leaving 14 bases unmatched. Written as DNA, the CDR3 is TGTGCCAGCAGCCCGTACTCTGCTAGCGGGGGACCTAATGAGCAGTTCTTC. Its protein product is CASSPYSASGGPNEQFF.

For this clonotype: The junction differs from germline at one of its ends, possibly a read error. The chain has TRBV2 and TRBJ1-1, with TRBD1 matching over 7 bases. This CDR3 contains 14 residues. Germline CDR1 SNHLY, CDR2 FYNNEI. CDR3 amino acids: CACRGTLMNTEAFF. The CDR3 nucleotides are TGTGCCTGCAGGGGGACATTGATGAACACTGAAGCTTTCTTT.

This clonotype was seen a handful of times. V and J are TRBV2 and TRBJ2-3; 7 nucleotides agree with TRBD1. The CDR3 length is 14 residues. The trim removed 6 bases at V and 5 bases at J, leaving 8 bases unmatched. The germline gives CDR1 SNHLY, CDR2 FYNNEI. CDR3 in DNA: TGTGCCAGCAGCGACGCCAGGGGGAAAGATACGCAGTATTTT. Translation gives CASSDARGKDTQYF.

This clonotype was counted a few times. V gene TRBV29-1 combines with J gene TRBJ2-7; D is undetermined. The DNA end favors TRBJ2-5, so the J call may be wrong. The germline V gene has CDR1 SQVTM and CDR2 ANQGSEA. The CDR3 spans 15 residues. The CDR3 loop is CSVENPSEYQETQYF. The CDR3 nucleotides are TGCAGCGTTGAAAACCCCTCCGAATACCAAGAGACCCAGTACTTC.

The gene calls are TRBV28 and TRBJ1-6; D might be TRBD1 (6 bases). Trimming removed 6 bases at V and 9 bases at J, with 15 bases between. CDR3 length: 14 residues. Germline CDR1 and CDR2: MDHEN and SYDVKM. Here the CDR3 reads CASRGGGGGSPLHF. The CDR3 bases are TGTGCCAGCAGGGGAGGGGGGGGCGGTTCACCCCTCCACTTT.

CDR3 sequence: CASSPPVTETQYF. The CDR3 coding sequence is TGTGCCAGCTCACCACCGGTTACTGAGACCCAGTACTTC. The chain is built from TRBV18 and TRBJ2-7; D remains ambiguous. The J call may be wrong; the DNA end is better matched by TRBJ2-5. This CDR3 has 13 amino acids. Germline CDR1 is KGHSH and CDR2 is LQKENI.

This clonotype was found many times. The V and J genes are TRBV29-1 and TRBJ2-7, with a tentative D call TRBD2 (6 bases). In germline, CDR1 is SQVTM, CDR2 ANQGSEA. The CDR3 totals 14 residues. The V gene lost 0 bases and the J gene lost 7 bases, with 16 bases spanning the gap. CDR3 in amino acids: CSVEDYAGTQEQYF. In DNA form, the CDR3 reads TGCAGCGTTGAAGATTATGCGGGGACCCAGGAGCAGTACTTC.

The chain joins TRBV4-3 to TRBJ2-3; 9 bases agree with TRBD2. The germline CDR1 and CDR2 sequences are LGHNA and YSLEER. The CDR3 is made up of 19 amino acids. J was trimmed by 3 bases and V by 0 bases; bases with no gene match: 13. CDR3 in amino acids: CASSQDGLPSGGITDTQYF. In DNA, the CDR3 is TGCGCCAGCAGCCAAGATGGACTGCCCAGCGGGGGGATTACAGATACGCAGTATTTT.

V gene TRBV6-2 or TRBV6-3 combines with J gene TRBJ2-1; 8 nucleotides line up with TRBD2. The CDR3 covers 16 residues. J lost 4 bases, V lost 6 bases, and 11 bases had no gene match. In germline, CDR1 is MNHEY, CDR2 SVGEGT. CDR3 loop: CASSDRLSGAYNEQFF. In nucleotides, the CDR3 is TGTGCCAGCAGCGACCGGCTTAGCGGGGCGTACAATGAGCAGTTCTTC.

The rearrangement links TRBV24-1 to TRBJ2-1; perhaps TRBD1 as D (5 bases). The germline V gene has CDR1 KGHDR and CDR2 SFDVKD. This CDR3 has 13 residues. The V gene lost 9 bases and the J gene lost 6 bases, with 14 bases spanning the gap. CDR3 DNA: TGTGCCACCCAAAACAGGTTGGCCAATGAGCAGTTCTTC. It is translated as CATQNRLANEQFF.

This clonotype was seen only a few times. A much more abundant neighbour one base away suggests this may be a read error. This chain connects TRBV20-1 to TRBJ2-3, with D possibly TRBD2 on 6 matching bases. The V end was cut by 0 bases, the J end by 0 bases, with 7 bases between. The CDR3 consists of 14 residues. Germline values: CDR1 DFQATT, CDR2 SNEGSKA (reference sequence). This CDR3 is CSAREGGSTDTQYF. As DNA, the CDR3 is TGCAGTGCTAGAGAGGGGGGTAGCACAGATACGCAGTATTTT.

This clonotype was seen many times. Written as DNA, the CDR3 is TGTGCCAGCCGGGGTCGGAACACTGAAGCTTTCTTT. This gives the protein CASRGRNTEAFF. V usage is TRBV6-5 and J usage is TRBJ1-1; no reliable D call. Germline V gene lookup returns CDR1 MNHEY and CDR2 SVGAGI. Trimming cost V 8 bases and J 1 base, with 8 bases left between them. CDR3 size: 12 residues.

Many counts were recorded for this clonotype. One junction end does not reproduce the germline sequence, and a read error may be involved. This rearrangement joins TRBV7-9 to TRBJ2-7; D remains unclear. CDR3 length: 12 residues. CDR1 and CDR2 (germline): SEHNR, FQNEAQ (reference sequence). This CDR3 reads CAISSTGDEQYF. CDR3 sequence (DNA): TGTGCCATCAGCTCGACTGGAGACGAGCAGTACTTC.

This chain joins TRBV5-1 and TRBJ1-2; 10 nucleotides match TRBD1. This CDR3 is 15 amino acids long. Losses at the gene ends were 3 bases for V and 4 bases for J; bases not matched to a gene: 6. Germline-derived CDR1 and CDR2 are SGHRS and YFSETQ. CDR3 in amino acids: CASSSSGQGGYGYTF. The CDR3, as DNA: TGCGCCAGCAGCTCAAGTGGACAGGGGGGCTATGGCTACACCTTC.